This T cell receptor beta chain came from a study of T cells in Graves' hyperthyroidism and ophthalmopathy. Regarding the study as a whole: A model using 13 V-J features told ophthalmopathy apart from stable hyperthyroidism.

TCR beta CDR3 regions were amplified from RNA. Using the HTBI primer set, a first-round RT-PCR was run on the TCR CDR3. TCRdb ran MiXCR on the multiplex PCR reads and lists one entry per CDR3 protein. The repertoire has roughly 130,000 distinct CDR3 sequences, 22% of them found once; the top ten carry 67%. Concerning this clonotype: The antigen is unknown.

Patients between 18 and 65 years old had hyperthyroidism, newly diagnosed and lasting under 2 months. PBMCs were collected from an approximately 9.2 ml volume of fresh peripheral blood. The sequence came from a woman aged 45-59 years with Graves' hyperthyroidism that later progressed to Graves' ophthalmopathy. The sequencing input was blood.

CDR3 bases: TGCAGTGCTAGAGCTCCTAGGGACAGGGGACCCTATGGCTACACCTTC. It yields the protein CSARAPRDRGPYGYTF. This chain uses TRBV20-1 with TRBJ1-2; 10 bases match TRBD1. The CDR3 is 16 amino acids. The germline V gene has CDR1 DFQATT and CDR2 SNEGSKA (reference sequence). V lost 1 base, J lost 4 bases, and 9 bases stayed unmatched.